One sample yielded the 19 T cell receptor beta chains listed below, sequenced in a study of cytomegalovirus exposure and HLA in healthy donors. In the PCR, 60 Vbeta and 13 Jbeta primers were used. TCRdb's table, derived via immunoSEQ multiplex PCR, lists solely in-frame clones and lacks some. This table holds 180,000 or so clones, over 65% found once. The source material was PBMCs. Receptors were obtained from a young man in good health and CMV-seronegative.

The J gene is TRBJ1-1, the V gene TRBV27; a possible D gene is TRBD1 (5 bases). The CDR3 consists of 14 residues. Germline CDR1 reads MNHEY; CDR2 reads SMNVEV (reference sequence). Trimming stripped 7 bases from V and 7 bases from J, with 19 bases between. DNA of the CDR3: TGTGCCAGCACTCAATCGGGGGTAGGGGTTGAAGCTTTCTTT. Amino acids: CASTQSGVGVEAFF.

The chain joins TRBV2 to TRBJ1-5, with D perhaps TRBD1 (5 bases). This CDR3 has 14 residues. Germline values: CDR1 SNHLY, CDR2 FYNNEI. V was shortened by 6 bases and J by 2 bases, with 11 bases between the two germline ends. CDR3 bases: TGTGCCAGCAGGAACGGCAGGGGCAATCAGCCCCAGCATTTT. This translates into CASRNGRGNQPQHF.

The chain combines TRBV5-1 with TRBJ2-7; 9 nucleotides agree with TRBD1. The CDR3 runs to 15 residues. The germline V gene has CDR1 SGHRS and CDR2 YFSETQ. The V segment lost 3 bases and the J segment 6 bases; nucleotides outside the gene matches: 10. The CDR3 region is CASSSSQGAPGEQYF. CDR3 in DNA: TGCGCCAGCAGCTCCTCACAGGGGGCCCCCGGCGAGCAGTACTTC.

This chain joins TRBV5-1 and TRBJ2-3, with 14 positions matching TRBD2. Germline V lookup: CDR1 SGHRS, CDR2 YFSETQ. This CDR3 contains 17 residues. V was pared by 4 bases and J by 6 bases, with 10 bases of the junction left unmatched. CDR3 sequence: CASSPGLAGVGGDTQYF. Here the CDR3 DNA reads TGCGCCAGCAGCCCGGGACTAGCGGGGGTAGGGGGGGATACGCAGTATTTT.

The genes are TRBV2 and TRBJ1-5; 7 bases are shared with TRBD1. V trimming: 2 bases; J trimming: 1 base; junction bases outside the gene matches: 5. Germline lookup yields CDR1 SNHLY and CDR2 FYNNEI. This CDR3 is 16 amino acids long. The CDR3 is CASSERGQASNQPQHF. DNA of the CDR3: TGTGCCAGCAGTGAAAGGGGGCAGGCGAGCAATCAGCCCCAGCATTTT.

CDR3 loop: CASSLASGRRNTGELFF. CDR3 nucleotides: TGTGCCAGCAGCTTAGCTAGCGGGAGGAGGAACACCGGGGAGCTGTTTTTT. The gene calls are TRBV7-6 and TRBJ2-2; 10 bases align to TRBD2. The CDR3 length is 17 residues. V lost 0 bases to trimming and J lost 1 base; unmatched junction nucleotides: 2. Per germline, CDR1 SGHVS and CDR2 FNYEAQ.

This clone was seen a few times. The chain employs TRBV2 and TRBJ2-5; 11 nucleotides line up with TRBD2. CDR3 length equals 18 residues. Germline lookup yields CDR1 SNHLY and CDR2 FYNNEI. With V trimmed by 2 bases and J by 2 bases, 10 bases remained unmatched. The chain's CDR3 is CASSESLLAGGDQETQYF. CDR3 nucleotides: TGTGCCAGCAGTGAATCCCTCCTAGCGGGGGGCGATCAAGAGACCCAGTACTTC.

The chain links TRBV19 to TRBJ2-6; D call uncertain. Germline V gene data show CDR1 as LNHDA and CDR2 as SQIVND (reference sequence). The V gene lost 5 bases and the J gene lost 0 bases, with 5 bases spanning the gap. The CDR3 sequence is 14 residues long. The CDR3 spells CASSLPSGANVLTF. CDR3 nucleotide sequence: TGTGCCAGTAGTCTACCCTCTGGGGCCAACGTCCTGACTTTC.

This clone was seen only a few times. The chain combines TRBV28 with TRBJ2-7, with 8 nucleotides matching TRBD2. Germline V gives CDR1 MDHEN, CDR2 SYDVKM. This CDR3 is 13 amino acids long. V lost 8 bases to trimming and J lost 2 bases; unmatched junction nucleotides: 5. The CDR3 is CASVTSGTYEQYF. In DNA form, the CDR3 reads TGTGCCAGCGTAACTAGCGGTACCTACGAGCAGTACTTC.

CDR3 coding DNA: TGTGCCAGCAGCGTAGGGCCCCAGGGGGCGAACACTGAAGCTTTCTTT. It is translated as CASSVGPQGANTEAFF. The gene calls are TRBV9 and TRBJ1-1, with TRBD1 identical over 8 bases. V lost 0 bases, J lost 1 base, and 5 bases stayed unmatched. The CDR3 is made up of 16 amino acids. Germline V gives CDR1 SGDLS, CDR2 YYNGEE.

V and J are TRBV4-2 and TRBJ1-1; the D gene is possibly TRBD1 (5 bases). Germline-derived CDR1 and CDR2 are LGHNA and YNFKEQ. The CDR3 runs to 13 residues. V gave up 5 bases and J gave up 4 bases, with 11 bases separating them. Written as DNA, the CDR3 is TGTGCCAGCAGCTCAGGGATTGGCACTGAAGCTTTCTTT. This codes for CASSSGIGTEAFF.

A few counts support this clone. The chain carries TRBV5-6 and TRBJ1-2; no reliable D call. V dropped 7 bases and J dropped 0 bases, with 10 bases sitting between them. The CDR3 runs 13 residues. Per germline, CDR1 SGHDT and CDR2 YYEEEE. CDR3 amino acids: CASQVAANYGYTF. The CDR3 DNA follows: TGTGCCAGCCAGGTGGCAGCTAACTATGGCTACACCTTC. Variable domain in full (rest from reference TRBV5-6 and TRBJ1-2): DAGVTQSPTHLIKTRGQQVTLRCSPKSGHDTVSWYQQALGQGPQFIFQYYEEEERQRGNFPDRFSGHQFPNYSSELNVNALLLGDSALYLCASQVAANYGYTFGSGTRLTVV.

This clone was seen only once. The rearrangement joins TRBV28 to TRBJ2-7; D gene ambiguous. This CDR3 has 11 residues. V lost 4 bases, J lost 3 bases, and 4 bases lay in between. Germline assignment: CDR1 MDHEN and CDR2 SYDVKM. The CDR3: CASSSIYEQYF. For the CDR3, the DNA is TGTGCCAGCAGTTCTATCTACGAGCAGTACTTC.

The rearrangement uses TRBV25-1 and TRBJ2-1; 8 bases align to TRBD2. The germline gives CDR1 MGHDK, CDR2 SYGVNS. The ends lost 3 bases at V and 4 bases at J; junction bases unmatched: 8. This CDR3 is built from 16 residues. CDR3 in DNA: TGTGCCAGCAGTGAGGAAGGGACTAGTTGGTACAATGAGCAGTTCTTC. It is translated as CASSEEGTSWYNEQFF.

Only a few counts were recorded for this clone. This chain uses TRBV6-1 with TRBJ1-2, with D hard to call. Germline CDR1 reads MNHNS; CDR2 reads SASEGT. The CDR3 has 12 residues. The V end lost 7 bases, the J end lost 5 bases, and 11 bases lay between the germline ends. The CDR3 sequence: CASTRNLYGYTF. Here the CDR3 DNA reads TGTGCCAGCACTAGGAATCTGTATGGCTACACCTTC.

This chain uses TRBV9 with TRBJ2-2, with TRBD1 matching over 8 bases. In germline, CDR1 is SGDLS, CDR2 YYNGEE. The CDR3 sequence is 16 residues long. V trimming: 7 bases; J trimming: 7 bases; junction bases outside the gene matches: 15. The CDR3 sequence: CASSPPAGGRGGELFF. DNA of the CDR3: TGTGCCAGCTCCCCTCCGGCAGGGGGCCGTGGCGGGGAGCTGTTTTTT. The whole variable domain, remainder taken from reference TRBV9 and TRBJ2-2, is DSGVTQTPKHLITATGQRVTLRCSPRSGDLSVYWYQQSLDQGLQFLIQYYNGEERAKGNILERFSAQQFPDLHSELNLSSLELGDSALYFCASSPPAGGRGGELFFGEGSRLTVL.

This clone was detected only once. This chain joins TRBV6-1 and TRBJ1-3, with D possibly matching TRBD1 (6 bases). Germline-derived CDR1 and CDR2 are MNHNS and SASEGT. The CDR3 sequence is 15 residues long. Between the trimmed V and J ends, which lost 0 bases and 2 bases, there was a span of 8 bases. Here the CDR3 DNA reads TGTGCCAGCAGTGAAGCGGGGGGGCCTGGAAACACCATATATTTT. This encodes CASSEAGGPGNTIYF.

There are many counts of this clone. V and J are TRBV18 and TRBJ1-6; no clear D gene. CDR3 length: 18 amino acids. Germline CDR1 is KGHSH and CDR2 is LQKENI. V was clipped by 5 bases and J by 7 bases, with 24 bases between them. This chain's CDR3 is CASSTYMRADYENSPLHF. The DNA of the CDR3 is TGTGCCAGCTCAACTTATATGAGGGCCGACTACGAGAATTCACCCCTCCACTTT.

As DNA, the CDR3 is TGTGCCAGCAGTTTATTGGGGGGACAGGGGACCGAGCAGTACTTC. It encodes CASSLLGGQGTEQYF. This chain joins TRBV27 and TRBJ2-7; 10 nucleotides agree with TRBD1. The V segment lost 1 base and the J segment 6 bases; nucleotides outside the gene matches: 6. This CDR3 is 15 amino acids long. In germline, CDR1 is MNHEY, CDR2 SMNVEV (reference sequence).